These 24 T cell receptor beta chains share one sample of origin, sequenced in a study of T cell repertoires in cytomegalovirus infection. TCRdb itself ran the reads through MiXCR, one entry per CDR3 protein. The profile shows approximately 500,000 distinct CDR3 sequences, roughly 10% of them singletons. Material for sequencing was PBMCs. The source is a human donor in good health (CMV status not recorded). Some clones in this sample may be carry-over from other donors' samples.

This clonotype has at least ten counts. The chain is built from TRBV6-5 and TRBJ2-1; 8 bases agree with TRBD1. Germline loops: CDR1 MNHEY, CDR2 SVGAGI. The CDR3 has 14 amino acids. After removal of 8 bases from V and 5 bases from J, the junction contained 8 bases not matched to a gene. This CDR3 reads CASRTGGSHNEQFF. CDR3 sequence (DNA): TGTGCCAGCCGAACAGGGGGTAGCCACAATGAGCAGTTCTTC.

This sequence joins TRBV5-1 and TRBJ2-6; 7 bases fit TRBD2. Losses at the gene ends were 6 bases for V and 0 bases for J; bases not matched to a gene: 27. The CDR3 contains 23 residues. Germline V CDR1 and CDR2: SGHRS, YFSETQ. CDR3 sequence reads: CASTSVPPPGAGMKSSGANVLTF. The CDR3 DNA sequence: TGCGCCAGCACCTCCGTCCCCCCCCCTGGAGCGGGGATGAAGAGCTCTGGGGCCAACGTCCTGACTTTC.

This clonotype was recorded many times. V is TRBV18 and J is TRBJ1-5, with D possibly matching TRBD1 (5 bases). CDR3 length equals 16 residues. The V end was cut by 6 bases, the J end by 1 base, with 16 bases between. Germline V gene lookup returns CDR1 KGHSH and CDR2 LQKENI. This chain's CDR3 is CASSLGDSSSNQPQHF. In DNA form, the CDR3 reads TGTGCCAGCTCCCTTGGCGACAGCTCAAGCAATCAGCCCCAGCATTTT.

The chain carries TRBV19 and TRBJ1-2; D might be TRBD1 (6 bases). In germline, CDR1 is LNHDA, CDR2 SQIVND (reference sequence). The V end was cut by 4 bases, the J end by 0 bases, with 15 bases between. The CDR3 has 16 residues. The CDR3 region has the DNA TGTGCCAGTAGTAGCCTACGGGACATATCTAACTATGGCTACACCTTC. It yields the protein CASSSLRDISNYGYTF.

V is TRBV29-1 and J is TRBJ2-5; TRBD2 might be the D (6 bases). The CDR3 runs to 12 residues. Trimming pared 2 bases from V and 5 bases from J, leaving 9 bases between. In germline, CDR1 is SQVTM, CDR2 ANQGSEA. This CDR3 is CSVESSGETQYF. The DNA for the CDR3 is TGCAGCGTTGAATCGAGCGGGGAGACCCAGTACTTC.

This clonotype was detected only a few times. The CDR3 protein is CAIRLGEGYEQYF. In DNA form, the CDR3 reads TGTGCCATCAGGCTAGGGGAGGGGTACGAGCAGTACTTC. This chain uses TRBV10-3 with TRBJ2-7, with 7 bases lining up with TRBD2. This CDR3 is 13 amino acids long. With V trimmed by 6 bases and J by 4 bases, 6 bases remained unmatched. The germline V gene encodes CDR1 ENHRY and CDR2 SYGVKD.

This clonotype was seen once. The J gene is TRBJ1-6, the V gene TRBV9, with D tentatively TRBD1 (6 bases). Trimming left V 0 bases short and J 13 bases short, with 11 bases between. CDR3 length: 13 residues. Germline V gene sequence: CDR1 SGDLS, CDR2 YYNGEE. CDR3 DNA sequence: TGTGCCAGCAGCGTAGAGACAGGCCGGCCCCTCCACTTT. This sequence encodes CASSVETGRPLHF.

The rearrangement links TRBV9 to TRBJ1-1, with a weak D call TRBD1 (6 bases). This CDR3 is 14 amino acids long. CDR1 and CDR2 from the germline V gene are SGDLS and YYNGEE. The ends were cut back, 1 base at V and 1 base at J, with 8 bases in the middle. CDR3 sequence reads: CASSVRQENTEAFF. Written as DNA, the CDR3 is TGTGCCAGCAGCGTACGACAGGAGAACACTGAAGCTTTCTTT.

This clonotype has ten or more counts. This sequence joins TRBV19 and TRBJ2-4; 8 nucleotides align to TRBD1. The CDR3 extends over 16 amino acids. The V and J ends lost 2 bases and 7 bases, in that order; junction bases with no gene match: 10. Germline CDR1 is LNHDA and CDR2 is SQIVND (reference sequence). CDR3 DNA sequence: TGTGCCAGTAGTATACAGACAGGGGCCCGGGGGAACATTCAGTACTTC. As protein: CASSIQTGARGNIQYF. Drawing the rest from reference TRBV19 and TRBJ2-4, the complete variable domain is DGGITQSPKYLFRKEGQNVTLSCEQNLNHDAMYWYRQDPGQGLRLIYYSQIVNDFQKGDIAEGYSVSREKKESFPLTVTSAQKNPTAFYLCASSIQTGARGNIQYFGAGTRLSVL.

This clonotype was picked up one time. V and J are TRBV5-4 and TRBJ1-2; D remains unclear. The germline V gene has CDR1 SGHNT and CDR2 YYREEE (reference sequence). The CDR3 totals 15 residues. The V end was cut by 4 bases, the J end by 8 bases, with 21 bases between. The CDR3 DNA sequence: TGTGCCAGCAGCCCTTTTGGGTTAACGGCAGAGGGCTACACCTTC. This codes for CASSPFGLTAEGYTF.

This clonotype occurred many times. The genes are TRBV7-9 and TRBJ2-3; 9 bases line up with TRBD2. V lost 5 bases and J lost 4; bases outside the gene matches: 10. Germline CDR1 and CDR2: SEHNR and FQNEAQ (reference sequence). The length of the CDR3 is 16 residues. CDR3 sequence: CASSQRIAGVSDTQYF. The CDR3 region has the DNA TGTGCCAGCAGCCAGCGGATAGCGGGAGTATCAGATACGCAGTATTTT.

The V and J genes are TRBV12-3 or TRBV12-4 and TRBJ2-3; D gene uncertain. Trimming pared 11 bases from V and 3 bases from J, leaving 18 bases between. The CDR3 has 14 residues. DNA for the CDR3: TGTGCCTCTAGAGTGGGTGGGCCGACAGATACGCAGTATTTT. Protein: CASRVGGPTDTQYF.

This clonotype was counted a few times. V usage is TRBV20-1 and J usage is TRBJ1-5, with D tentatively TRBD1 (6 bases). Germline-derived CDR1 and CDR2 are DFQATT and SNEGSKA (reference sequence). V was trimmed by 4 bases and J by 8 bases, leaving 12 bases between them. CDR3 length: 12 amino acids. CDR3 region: CSAMRRGEPQHF. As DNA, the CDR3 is TGCAGTGCTATGCGCAGGGGTGAGCCCCAGCATTTT.

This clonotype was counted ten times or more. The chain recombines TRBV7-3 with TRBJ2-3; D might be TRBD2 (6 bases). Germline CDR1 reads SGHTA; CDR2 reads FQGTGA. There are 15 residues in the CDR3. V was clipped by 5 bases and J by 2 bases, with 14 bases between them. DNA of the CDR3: TGTGCCAGCAGCCTTAGCGGAACTCTCACAGATACGCAGTATTTT. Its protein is CASSLSGTLTDTQYF.

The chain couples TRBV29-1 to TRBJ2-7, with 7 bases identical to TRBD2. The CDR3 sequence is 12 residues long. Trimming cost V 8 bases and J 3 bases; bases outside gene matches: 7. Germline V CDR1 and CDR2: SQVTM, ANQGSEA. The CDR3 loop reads CSIGEGSYEQYF. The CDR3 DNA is TGCAGCATTGGGGAGGGTAGCTACGAGCAGTACTTC.

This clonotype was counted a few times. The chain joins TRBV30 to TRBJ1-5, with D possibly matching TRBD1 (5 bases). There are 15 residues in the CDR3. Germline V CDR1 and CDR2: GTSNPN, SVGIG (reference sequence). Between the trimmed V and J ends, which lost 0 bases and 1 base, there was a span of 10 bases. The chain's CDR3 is CAWSVGQGSNQPQHF. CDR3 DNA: TGTGCCTGGAGTGTAGGGCAGGGAAGCAATCAGCCCCAGCATTTT.

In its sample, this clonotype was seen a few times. CDR3 nucleotide sequence: TGTGCCAGCAGCCAAGATCGGGAAGATACGCAGTATTTT. This translates into CASSQDREDTQYF. The chain links TRBV4-2 to TRBJ2-3; a weak D match, TRBD2 (5 bases). Germline V gene sequence: CDR1 LGHNA, CDR2 YNFKEQ. Trimming removed 0 bases from V and 5 bases from J, with 6 bases in between. This CDR3 region has 13 residues.

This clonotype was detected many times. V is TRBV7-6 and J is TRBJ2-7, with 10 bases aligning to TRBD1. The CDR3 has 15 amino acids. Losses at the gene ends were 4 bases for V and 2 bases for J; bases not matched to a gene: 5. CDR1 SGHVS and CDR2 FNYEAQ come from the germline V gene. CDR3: CASSSRTGGPYEQYF. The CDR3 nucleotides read TGTGCCAGCAGCTCTAGGACAGGGGGTCCCTACGAGCAGTACTTC.

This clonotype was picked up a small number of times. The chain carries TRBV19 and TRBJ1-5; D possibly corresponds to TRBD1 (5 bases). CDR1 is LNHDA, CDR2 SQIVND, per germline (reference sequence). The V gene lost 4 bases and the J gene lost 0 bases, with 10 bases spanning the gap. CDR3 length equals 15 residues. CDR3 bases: TGTGCCAGTAGTACGGTGGGGGTTAGCAATCAGCCCCAGCATTTT. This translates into CASSTVGVSNQPQHF.

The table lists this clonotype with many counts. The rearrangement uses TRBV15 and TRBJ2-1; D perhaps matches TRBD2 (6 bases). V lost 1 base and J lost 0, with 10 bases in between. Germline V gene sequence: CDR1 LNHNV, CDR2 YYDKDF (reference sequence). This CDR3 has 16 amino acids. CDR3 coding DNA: TGTGCCACCAGCAGAGTTGCGGGGCGCTCCTACAATGAGCAGTTCTTC. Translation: CATSRVAGRSYNEQFF.

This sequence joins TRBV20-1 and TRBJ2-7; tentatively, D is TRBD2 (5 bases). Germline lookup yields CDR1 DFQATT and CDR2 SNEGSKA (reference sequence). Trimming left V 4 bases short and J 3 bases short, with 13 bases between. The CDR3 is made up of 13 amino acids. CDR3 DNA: TGCAGTGCTACCGGGGATAAAAACTACGAGCAGTACTTC. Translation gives CSATGDKNYEQYF.

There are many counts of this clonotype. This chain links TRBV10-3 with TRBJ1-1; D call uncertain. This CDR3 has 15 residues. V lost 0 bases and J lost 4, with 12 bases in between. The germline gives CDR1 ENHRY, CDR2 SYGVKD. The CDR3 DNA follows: TGTGCCATCAGTGAGTCAGAGGGAGGAAGCACTGAAGCTTTCTTT. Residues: CAISESEGGSTEAFF.

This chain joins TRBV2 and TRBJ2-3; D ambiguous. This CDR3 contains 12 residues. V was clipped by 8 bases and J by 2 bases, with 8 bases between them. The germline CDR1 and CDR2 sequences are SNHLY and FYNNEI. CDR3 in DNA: TGTGCCAGCCCTGGGTCCACAGATACGCAGTATTTT. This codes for CASPGSTDTQYF.

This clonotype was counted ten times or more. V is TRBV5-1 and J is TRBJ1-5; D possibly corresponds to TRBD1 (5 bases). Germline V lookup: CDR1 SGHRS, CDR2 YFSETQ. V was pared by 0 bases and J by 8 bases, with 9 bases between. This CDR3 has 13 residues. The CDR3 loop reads CASSLGGVEPQHF. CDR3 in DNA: TGCGCCAGCAGCTTGGGAGGGGTTGAGCCCCAGCATTTT.